The T cell receptor (beta chain) under discussion was sequenced for a study of T cell changes during pregnancy in multiple sclerosis. Assay used: immunoSEQ multiplex PCR; TCRdb lists only in-frame clones, some missing. The sample yields about 59,000 clones, about 94% seen once. The source is a female donor with multiple sclerosis, enrolled in a pregnancy study. The source was CD8+ T cells from peripheral blood mononuclear cells, collected in the third trimester of pregnancy.

The CDR3: CASRTDYEQYF. The DNA of the CDR3 is TGTGCCAGCCGGACAGACTACGAGCAGTACTTC. The rearrangement uses TRBV5-8 and TRBJ2-7; possible D gene TRBD1, 6 bases. The CDR3 extends over 11 amino acids. V lost 7 bases and J 3 bases, leaving 8 bases between the germline ends. Germline values: CDR1 SGHTS, CDR2 YDEGEE.